This T cell receptor beta chain was captured in a study of radiation and T cells in renal cell carcinoma. Using immunoSEQ multiplex PCR, the repertoire was profiled, and TCRdb retains in-frame clones only, with some absent. The repertoire includes 85,000 to 100,000 clones, less than 90% of them detected once, and 7% to 9% sits in the top ten. The CDR3 length is 13 residues. Trimming pared 3 bases from V and 0 bases from J, leaving 5 bases between. The V gene's germline CDR1 is MDHEN and CDR2 SYDVKM. As to time point: baseline pretreatment blood. The treatment: 15 Gy SBRT to primary tumor, nephrectomy 4 weeks later.

The sample here was blood, taken from a patient whose treatment included radiotherapy and nephrectomy. The V and J genes are TRBV28 and TRBJ1-1; no reliable D call. The sequence was obtained from a man in his forties or fifties with renal cell carcinoma. The CDR3: CASSFGMNTEAFF. In DNA form, the CDR3 reads TGTGCCAGCAGTTTTGGAATGAACACTGAAGCTTTCTTT.